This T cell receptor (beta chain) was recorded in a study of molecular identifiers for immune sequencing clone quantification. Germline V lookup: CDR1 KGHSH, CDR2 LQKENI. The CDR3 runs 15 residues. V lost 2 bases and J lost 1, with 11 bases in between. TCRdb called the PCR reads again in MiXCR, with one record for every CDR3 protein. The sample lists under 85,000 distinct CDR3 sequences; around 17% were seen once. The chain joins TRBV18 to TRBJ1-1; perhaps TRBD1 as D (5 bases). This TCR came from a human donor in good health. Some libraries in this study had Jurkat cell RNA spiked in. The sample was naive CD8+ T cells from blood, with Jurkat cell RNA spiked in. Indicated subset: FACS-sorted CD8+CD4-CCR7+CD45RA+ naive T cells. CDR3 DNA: TGTGCCAGCTCACCAGTTCAGGGATCGAACACTGAAGCTTTCTTT. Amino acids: CASSPVQGSNTEAFF.